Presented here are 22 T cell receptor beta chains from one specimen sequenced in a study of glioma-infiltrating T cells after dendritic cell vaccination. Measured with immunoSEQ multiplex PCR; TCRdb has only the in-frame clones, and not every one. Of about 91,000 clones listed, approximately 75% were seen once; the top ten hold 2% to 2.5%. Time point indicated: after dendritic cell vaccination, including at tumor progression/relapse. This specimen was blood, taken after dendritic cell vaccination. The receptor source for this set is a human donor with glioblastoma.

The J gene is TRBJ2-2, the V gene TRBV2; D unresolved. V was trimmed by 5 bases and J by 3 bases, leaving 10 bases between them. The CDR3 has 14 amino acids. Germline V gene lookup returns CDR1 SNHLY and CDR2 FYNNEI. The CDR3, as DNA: TGTGCCAGCAGTAACACTGCGGACACCGGGGAGCTGTTTTTT. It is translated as CASSNTADTGELFF.

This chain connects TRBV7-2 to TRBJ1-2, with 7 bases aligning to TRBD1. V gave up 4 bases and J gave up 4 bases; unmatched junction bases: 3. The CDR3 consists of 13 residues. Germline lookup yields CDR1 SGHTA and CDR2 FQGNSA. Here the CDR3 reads CASSSGQIYGYTF. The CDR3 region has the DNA TGTGCCAGCAGCTCGGGACAGATCTATGGCTACACCTTC.

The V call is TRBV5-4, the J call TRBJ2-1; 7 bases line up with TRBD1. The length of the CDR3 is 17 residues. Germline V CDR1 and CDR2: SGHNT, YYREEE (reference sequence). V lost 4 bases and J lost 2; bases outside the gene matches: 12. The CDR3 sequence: CASSPTRQGVPYNEQFF. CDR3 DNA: TGTGCCAGCAGCCCAACCCGACAGGGAGTCCCCTACAATGAGCAGTTCTTC.

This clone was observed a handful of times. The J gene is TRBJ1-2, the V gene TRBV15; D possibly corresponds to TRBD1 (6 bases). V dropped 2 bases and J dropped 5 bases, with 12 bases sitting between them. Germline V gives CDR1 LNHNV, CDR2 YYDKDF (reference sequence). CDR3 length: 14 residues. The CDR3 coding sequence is TGTGCCACCAGCAGATATGGACAGAAGTATGGCTACACCTTC. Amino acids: CATSRYGQKYGYTF. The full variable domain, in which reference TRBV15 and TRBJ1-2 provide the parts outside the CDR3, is DAMVIQNPRYQVTQFGKPVTLSCSQTLNHNVMYWYQQKSSQAPKLLFHYYDKDFNNEADTPDNFQSRRPNTSFCFLDIRSPGLGDTAMYLCATSRYGQKYGYTFGSGTRLTVV.

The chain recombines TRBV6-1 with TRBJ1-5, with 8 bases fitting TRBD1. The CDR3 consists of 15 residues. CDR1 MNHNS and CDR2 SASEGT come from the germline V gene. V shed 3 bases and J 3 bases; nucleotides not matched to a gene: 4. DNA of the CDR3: TGTGCCAGCAGTGACCTGACAGGGGCCAATCAGCCCCAGCATTTT. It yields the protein CASSDLTGANQPQHF.

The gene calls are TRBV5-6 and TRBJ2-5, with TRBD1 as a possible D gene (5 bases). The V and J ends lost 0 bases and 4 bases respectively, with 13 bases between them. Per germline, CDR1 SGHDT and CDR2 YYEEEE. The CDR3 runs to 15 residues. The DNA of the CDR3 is TGTGCCAGCAGCTTGGGACGAACAAGGGGAGAGACCCAGTACTTC. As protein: CASSLGRTRGETQYF.

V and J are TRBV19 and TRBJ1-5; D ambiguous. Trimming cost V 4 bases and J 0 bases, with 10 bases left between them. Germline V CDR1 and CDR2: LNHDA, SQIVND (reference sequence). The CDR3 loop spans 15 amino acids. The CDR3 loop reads CASSRYGDSNQPQHF. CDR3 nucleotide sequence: TGTGCCAGTAGTAGGTACGGTGATAGCAATCAGCCCCAGCATTTT.

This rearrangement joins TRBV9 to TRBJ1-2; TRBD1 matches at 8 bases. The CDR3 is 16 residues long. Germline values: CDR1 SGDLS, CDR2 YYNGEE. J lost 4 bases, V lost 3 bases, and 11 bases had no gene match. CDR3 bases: TGTGCCAGCAGCGCTTCAGGGGGCCCGACTAGCTATGGCTACACCTTC. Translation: CASSASGGPTSYGYTF.

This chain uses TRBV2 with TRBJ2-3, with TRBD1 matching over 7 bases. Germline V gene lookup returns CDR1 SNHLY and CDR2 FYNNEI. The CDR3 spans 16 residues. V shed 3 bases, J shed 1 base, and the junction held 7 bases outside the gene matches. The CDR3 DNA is TGTGCCAGCAGTGACCTGACAGGGATGCGCACAGATACGCAGTATTTT. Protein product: CASSDLTGMRTDTQYF.

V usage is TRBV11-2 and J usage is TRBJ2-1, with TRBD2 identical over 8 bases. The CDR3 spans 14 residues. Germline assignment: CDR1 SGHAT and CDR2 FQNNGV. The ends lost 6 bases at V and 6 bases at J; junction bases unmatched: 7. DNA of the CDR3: TGTGCCAGCAGGTGGCGGGAGGCGGGCAATGAGCAGTTCTTC. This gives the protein CASRWREAGNEQFF.

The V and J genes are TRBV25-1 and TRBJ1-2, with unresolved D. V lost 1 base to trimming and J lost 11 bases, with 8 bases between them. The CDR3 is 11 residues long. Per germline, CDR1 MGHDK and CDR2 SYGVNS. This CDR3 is CASSESSGYTF. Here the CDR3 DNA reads TGTGCCAGCAGTGAATCTAGTGGGTACACCTTC.

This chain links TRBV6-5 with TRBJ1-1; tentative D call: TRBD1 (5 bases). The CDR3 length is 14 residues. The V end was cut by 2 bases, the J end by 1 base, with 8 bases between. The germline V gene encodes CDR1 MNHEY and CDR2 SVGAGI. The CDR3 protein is CASSYNRPNTEAFF. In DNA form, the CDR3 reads TGTGCCAGCAGTTACAACAGGCCGAACACTGAAGCTTTCTTT.

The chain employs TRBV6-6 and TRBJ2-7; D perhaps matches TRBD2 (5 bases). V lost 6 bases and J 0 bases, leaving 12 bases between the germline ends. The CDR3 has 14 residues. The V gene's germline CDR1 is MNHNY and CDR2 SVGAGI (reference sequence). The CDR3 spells CASRPRGFSYEQYV. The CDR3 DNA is TGTGCCAGCAGACCCCGGGGATTCTCCTACGAGCAGTACGTC.

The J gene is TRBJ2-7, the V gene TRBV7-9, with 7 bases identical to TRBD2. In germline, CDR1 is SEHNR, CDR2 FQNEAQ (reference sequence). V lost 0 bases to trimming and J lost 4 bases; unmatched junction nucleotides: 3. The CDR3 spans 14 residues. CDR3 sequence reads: CASSLAAGSYEQYV. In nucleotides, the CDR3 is TGTGCCAGCAGCTTAGCAGCGGGGTCTTACGAGCAGTACGTC.

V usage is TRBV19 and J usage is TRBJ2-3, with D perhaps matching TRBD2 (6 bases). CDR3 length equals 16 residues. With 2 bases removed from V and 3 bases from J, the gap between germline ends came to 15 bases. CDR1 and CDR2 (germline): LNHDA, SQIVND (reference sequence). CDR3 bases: TGTGCCAGTAGTATACAGGGAGGACCGTCAACAGATACGCAGTATTTT. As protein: CASSIQGGPSTDTQYF. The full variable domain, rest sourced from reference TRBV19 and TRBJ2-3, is DGGITQSPKYLFRKEGQNVTLSCEQNLNHDAMYWYRQDPGQGLRLIYYSQIVNDFQKGDIAEGYSVSREKKESFPLTVTSAQKNPTAFYLCASSIQGGPSTDTQYFGPGTRLTVL.

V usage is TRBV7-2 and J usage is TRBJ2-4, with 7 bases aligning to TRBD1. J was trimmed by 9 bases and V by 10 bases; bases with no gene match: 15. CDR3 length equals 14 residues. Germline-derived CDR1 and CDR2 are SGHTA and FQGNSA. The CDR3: CATARGRGIGIQYF. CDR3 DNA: TGTGCCACCGCGAGGGGGCGAGGGATTGGCATTCAGTACTTC.

The DNA of the CDR3 is TGTGCCAGCAGCGAGAGACTAGCGGGGGGCACCGGGGAGCTGTTTTTT. This sequence encodes CASSERLAGGTGELFF. This chain joins TRBV9 and TRBJ2-2, with TRBD2 matching over 13 bases. Germline lookup yields CDR1 SGDLS and CDR2 YYNGEE. This CDR3 spans 16 amino acids. V shed 3 bases and J 4 bases; nucleotides not matched to a gene: 3.

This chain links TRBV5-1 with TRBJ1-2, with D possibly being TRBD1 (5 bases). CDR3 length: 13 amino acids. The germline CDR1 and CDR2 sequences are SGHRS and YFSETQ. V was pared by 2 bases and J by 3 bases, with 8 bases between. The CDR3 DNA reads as TGCGCCAGCAGCTTTTGGGGGGACTATGGCTACACCTTC. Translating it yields CASSFWGDYGYTF.

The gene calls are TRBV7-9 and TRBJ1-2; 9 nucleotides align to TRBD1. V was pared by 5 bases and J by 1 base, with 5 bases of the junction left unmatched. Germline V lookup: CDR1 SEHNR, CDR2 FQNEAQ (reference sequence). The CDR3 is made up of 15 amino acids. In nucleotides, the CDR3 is TGTGCCAGCAGCCACGGACAGGGGCATAACTATGGCTACACCTTC. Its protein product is CASSHGQGHNYGYTF.

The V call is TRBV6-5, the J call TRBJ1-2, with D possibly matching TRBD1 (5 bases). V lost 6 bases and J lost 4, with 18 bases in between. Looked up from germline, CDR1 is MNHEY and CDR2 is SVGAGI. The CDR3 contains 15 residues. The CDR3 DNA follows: TGTGCCAGCAGACGCGGGACCCCGGAAGGCTATGGCTACACCTTC. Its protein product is CASRRGTPEGYGYTF.

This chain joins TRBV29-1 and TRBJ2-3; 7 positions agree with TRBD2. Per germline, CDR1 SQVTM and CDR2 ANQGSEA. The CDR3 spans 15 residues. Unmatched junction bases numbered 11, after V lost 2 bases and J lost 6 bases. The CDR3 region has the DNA TGCAGCGTTGAAAAAAGTGGCGGGAGTGCGGATACGCAGTATTTT. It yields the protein CSVEKSGGSADTQYF.

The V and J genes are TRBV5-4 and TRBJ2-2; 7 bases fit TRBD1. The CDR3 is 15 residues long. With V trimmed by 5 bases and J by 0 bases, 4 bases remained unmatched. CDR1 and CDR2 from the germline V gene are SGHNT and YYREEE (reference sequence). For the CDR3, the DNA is TGTGCCAGCAGACCGGGACAGTCGAACACCGGGGAGCTGTTTTTT. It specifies CASRPGQSNTGELFF.